The 21 T cell receptor beta chains below all came from one sample that was sequenced in a study of PD-1 blockade in classical Hodgkin lymphoma. Each and every patient relapsed after autologous stem cell transplantation, and patients got differing brentuximab vedotin exposure. Magnetic negative selection purified CD4+ T cells from thawed PBMCs. Produced via immunoSEQ multiplex PCR; TCRdb's table is partial and in-frame only. The table records about 12,000 clones, 70% to 85% of them present only once. Material: CD4+ T cells from blood, obtained at baseline. These receptors were obtained from a human donor with classical Hodgkin lymphoma.

This chain connects TRBV2 to TRBJ1-5; 10 bases fit TRBD1. CDR3 size: 16 residues. The germline V gene encodes CDR1 SNHLY and CDR2 FYNNEI. The V gene end was trimmed by 4 bases and the J gene end by 5 bases; junction bases not matched to a gene: 8. The CDR3 DNA follows: TGTGCCAGCAGTGGAGACAGGGGGCTTCGTCATCAGCCCCAGCATTTT. Amino acids: CASSGDRGLRHQPQHF.

V gene TRBV18 combines with J gene TRBJ2-5, with 8 bases identical to TRBD1. This CDR3 region has 16 residues. Trimming cost V 0 bases and J 4 bases; bases outside gene matches: 7. Germline CDR1 reads KGHSH; CDR2 reads LQKENI. CDR3 coding DNA: TGTGCCAGCTCACCACCGGCAGGGGGCAGGGGAGAGACCCAGTACTTC. Its protein product is CASSPPAGGRGETQYF.

The rearrangement joins TRBV10-1 to TRBJ1-3; the match to TRBD1 covers 7 bases. The germline V gene has CDR1 WNHNN and CDR2 SYGVQD (reference sequence). This CDR3 spans 13 amino acids. Trimming removed 7 bases from V and 2 bases from J; junction bases left unmatched: 2. As DNA, the CDR3 is TGCGCCAGCAAAGACAGGGCTGGAAACACCATATATTTT. Its protein is CASKDRAGNTIYF.

The genes are TRBV28 and TRBJ2-3, with D possibly matching TRBD2 (5 bases). The CDR3 sequence is 14 residues long. CDR1 is MDHEN and CDR2 is SYDVKM in the germline V gene. Trimming stripped 7 bases from V and 5 bases from J, with 16 bases between. CDR3 residues: CASTLFRTLDTQYF. The CDR3 bases are TGTGCCAGCACCCTCTTCCGGACTTTAGATACGCAGTATTTT.

J is TRBJ1-6 and V is TRBV7-2; no firm D call. CDR1 SGHTA and CDR2 FQGNSA come from the germline V gene. V was trimmed by 8 bases and J by 8 bases, leaving 13 bases between them. This CDR3 is 13 amino acids long. The CDR3 DNA is TGTGCCAGCGCTCCACAAACGGATTCACCCCTCCACTTT. It codes for CASAPQTDSPLHF.

This clone was picked up a small number of times. The gene calls are TRBV18 and TRBJ1-5; the D gene is possibly TRBD1 (6 bases). V shed 4 bases and J shed 4 bases, with 11 bases lying between them. There are 14 residues in the CDR3. Per the germline V gene, CDR1 is KGHSH and CDR2 is LQKENI. CDR3 loop: CASSQQDRNQPQHF. In DNA, the CDR3 is TGTGCCAGCTCACAGCAGGACAGAAATCAGCCCCAGCATTTT.

The chain carries TRBV11-2 and TRBJ2-1; 10 bases are shared with TRBD2. This CDR3 comprises 16 residues. The V and J ends lost 5 bases and 6 bases, in that order; junction bases with no gene match: 10. From germline, CDR1 is SGHAT and CDR2 FQNNGV. DNA for the CDR3: TGTGCCAGCAGCATCTCGAGCGGGGGGGCTGGCAATGAGCAGTTCTTC. Translation gives CASSISSGGAGNEQFF.

The chain links TRBV6-1 to TRBJ2-1, with D possibly being TRBD1 or TRBD2 (6 bases each). From germline, CDR1 is MNHNS and CDR2 SASEGT. The CDR3 covers 12 residues. The V end was cut by 3 bases, the J end by 13 bases, with 13 bases between. The CDR3 region has the DNA TGTGCCAGCAGTGATATTCGGGGGCTCCAGTTCTTC. It translates to CASSDIRGLQFF.

The gene calls are TRBV11-1 and TRBJ2-7; D ambiguous. The length of the CDR3 is 12 residues. V shed 1 base and J shed 6 bases, with 7 bases lying between them. Germline V CDR1 and CDR2: SGHAT, FQDESV (reference sequence). DNA for the CDR3: TGTGCCAGCAGCTTAGTTTTCGGCGAGCAGTACTTC. Its translation is CASSLVFGEQYF.

The rearrangement uses TRBV11-3 and TRBJ2-1; D may correspond to TRBD1 or TRBD2 (5 bases each). The CDR3 covers 14 residues. Germline CDR1 is SGHNT and CDR2 is YENEEA. V was trimmed by 4 bases and J by 8 bases, leaving 15 bases between them. CDR3 in DNA: TGTGCCAGCAGCTCCGGGACCCCGGGCCATGAGCAGTTCTTC. This gives the protein CASSSGTPGHEQFF.

V and J are TRBV19 and TRBJ2-6; D is perhaps TRBD2 (5 bases). The germline V and J ends were trimmed by 3 bases and 2 bases, with 5 bases remaining between them. Per germline, CDR1 LNHDA and CDR2 SQIVND (reference sequence). The CDR3 spans 14 residues. The CDR3 bases are TGTGCCAGTAGTATGCGGGCTGGGGCCAACGTCCTGACTTTC. Protein sequence: CASSMRAGANVLTF.

The J gene is TRBJ2-3, the V gene TRBV19; 12 positions match TRBD2. The CDR3 totals 16 residues. Per germline, CDR1 LNHDA and CDR2 SQIVND (reference sequence). V lost 2 bases, J lost 11 bases, and 11 bases stayed unmatched. The CDR3 DNA reads TGTGCCAGTAGTATATATGGGACTAGCGGGCGGGGTGAGCAGTATTTT. This sequence encodes CASSIYGTSGRGEQYF.

CDR3 loop: CASSSETQYF. The CDR3 DNA reads as TGTGCCAGCAGCTCGGAGACCCAGTACTTC. The gene calls are TRBV5-5 and TRBJ2-5, with D unresolved. Germline CDR1 SGHKS, CDR2 YYEKEE (reference sequence). CDR3 length equals 10 residues. Trimming removed 3 bases from V and 5 bases from J, with 2 bases in between. The full variable domain, in which reference TRBV5-5 and TRBJ2-5 provide the parts outside the CDR3, is DAGVTQSPTHLIKTRGQQVTLRCSPISGHKSVSWYQQVLGQGPQFIFQYYEKEERGRGNFPDRFSARQFPNYSSELNVNALLLGDSALYLCASSSETQYFGPGTRLLVL.

This chain connects TRBV7-2 to TRBJ2-3; 7 bases are shared with TRBD2. This CDR3 has 16 residues. The junction had 4 bases not matched to a gene; V was cut back by 1 base and J by 0 bases. The germline CDR1 and CDR2 sequences are SGHTA and FQGNSA. The CDR3 protein is CASSLDSGGSTDTQYF. The CDR3 DNA reads TGTGCCAGCAGCTTAGATTCCGGGGGGAGCACAGATACGCAGTATTTT.

The V and J genes are TRBV6-5 and TRBJ1-2, with D hard to call. Germline V gene data show CDR1 as MNHEY and CDR2 as SVGAGI. The CDR3 runs to 12 residues. CDR3 sequence: CTSGHPNYGYTF. CDR3 DNA: TGTACCTCAGGTCACCCCAACTATGGCTACACCTTC.

This clone turned up a few times. The CDR3 here is CAWTQRGGIAFF. CDR3 in DNA: TGTGCCTGGACCCAACGGGGAGGGATAGCTTTCTTT. The chain recombines TRBV30 with TRBJ1-1; D not certain. The CDR3 runs 12 residues. Trimming left V 4 bases short and J 10 bases short, with 16 bases between. CDR1 GTSNPN and CDR2 SVGIG come from the germline V gene (reference sequence).

This clone was seen once. J is TRBJ2-7 and V is TRBV10-3; D possibly corresponds to TRBD1 (6 bases). Germline V CDR1 and CDR2: ENHRY, SYGVKD. The CDR3 loop spans 17 amino acids. Trimming took off 9 bases at V and 1 base at J, with 25 bases between the two ends. The CDR3 nucleotides are TGTGCCATTAAAACGCCCGTGACAGGTTACAATTCCTACGAGCAGTACTTC. Residues: CAIKTPVTGYNSYEQYF.

The chain combines TRBV2 with TRBJ2-3; 10 bases align to TRBD1. The CDR3 runs to 13 residues. CDR1 is SNHLY, CDR2 FYNNEI, per germline. V was clipped by 11 bases and J by 3 bases; unmatched bases: 5. CDR3 region: CAGDRGRTDTQYF. The DNA of the CDR3 is TGTGCCGGAGACAGGGGGCGAACAGATACGCAGTATTTT.

This rearrangement joins TRBV30 to TRBJ1-3, with a weak D call TRBD1 (5 bases). The ends were cut back, 2 bases at V and 4 bases at J, with 12 bases in the middle. The CDR3 consists of 14 residues. Germline values: CDR1 GTSNPN, CDR2 SVGIG (reference sequence). CDR3 in DNA: TGTGCCTGGAGTACGGGGAGGGGCGGAAACACCATATATTTT. Its protein product is CAWSTGRGGNTIYF.

The chain employs TRBV6-4 and TRBJ1-1; D remains unclear. CDR1 is MRHNA and CDR2 is SNTAGT in the germline V gene. The CDR3 totals 14 residues. Trimming left V 8 bases short and J 0 bases short, with 13 bases between. As DNA, the CDR3 is TGTGCCAGCCGGGCGACGGTCATGAACACTGAAGCTTTCTTT. Translation: CASRATVMNTEAFF.

This rearrangement joins TRBV5-4 to TRBJ1-2; D is unresolved. Trimming left V 0 bases short and J 4 bases short, with 7 bases between. The V gene's germline CDR1 is SGHNT and CDR2 YYREEE (reference sequence). This CDR3 is built from 13 residues. In nucleotides, the CDR3 is TGTGCCAGCAGCTTGGATGGCCGCTATGGCTACACCTTC. The encoded protein is CASSLDGRYGYTF.